This entry features one T cell receptor (beta chain) sequence. Its antigen remains unknown. Other DNA sequences in the sample encode the same CDR3. The sample is drawn from a study of cytomegalovirus exposure and HLA in healthy donors. Looking at the study overall: Inside one of the first data releases sat around 86 million unique TCRs taken from HLA-typed donors. Among a few hundred genotyped donors, around 80% fell in the Caucasian-associated ancestry cluster.

General study results and limits: Reportedly, cytomegalovirus status was diagnosed with high sensitivity and specificity. After further analysis at a later stage, 15,000 to 20,000 TCR beta sequences were associated with HLA alleles at 0.05 false discovery rate.

The PCR ran on 60 Vbeta and 13 Jbeta primers. Some clones are missing from TCRdb's copy, which holds only in-frame ones; the method was immunoSEQ multiplex PCR. The table for this sample gives 35,000 to 45,000 clones. The sample was PBMCs. The receptor comes from a woman aged 30 to 39 in good health and CMV-seropositive.

The CDR3 loop reads CASSPIRQAGSPLHF. The DNA for the CDR3 is TGTGCCAGCAGCCCAATCCGACAGGCAGGGTCACCCCTCCACTTT. The chain is built from TRBV7-8 and TRBJ1-6, with D possibly being TRBD1 (6 bases). V was trimmed by 5 bases and J by 10 bases, leaving 18 bases between them. The CDR3 runs 15 residues. The V gene's germline CDR1 is SGHVS and CDR2 FQNEAQ.